This passage covers 14 T cell receptor beta chains from one sample sequenced in a study of cytomegalovirus exposure and HLA in healthy donors (dated by TCRdb to 2016 to 2017). Library prep was done by the immunoSEQ multiplex PCR assay. The multiplex PCR relied on a mix of 60 forward primers for TCR Vbeta segments and 13 reverse primers for TCR Jbeta segments. The table comes from immuneACCESS by way of TCRdb, which keeps in-frame sequences with V and J called. Part of the clones is missing from these tables; in studies checked, under half for an unresolved V gene and the rest for unknown reasons. This sample holds fewer than 200,000 clones; around 72% were observed only once. Approximately 1.5% of the sample comes from the top ten. Sequenced: PBMCs. These receptors all come from a man aged 45-60 years in good health and CMV-seronegative.

This chain connects TRBV5-4 to TRBJ2-7, with D maybe TRBD1 (6 bases). This CDR3 spans 15 amino acids. Germline V lookup: CDR1 SGHNT, CDR2 YYREEE (reference sequence). Trimming shortened V by 3 bases and J by 0 bases, and 13 bases separated the two germline ends. CDR3 region: CASSSRDKSSYEQYF. CDR3 nucleotide sequence: TGTGCCAGCAGCTCCCGGGACAAAAGCTCCTACGAGCAGTACTTC. The variable domain in full, completed from reference TRBV5-4 and TRBJ2-7, reads ETGVTQSPTHLIKTRGQQVTLRCSSQSGHNTVSWYQQALGQGPQFIFQYYREEENGRGNFPPRFSGLQFPNYSSELNVNALELDDSALYLCASSSRDKSSYEQYFGPGTRLTVT.

The gene calls are TRBV7-3 and TRBJ2-1, with 7 bases lining up with TRBD1. The CDR3 runs to 13 residues. The germline gives CDR1 SGHTA, CDR2 FQGTGA. V lost 5 bases, J lost 9 bases, and 7 bases stayed unmatched. CDR3 in DNA: TGTGCCAGCAGCCCACTACAGGGGATTGAGCAGTTCTTC. It codes for CASSPLQGIEQFF. Full variable domain (outside the CDR3, taken from reference TRBV7-3 and TRBJ2-1): GAGVSQTPSNKVTEKGKYVELRCDPISGHTALYWYRQSLGQGPEFLIYFQGTGAADDSGLPNDRFFAVRPEGSVSTLKIQRTERGDSAVYLCASSPLQGIEQFFGPGTRLTVL.

The chain uses TRBV18 and TRBJ1-1, with D perhaps matching TRBD1 (5 bases). Trimming took off 1 base at V and 3 bases at J, with 9 bases between the two ends. This CDR3 spans 14 amino acids. Germline lookup yields CDR1 KGHSH and CDR2 LQKENI. As DNA, the CDR3 is TGTGCCAGCTCACCACAAGCGGGGGACACTGAAGCTTTCTTT. Amino acid sequence: CASSPQAGDTEAFF.

The rearrangement joins TRBV7-2 to TRBJ1-2, with D tentatively TRBD1 (6 bases). This CDR3 comprises 15 residues. V lost 5 bases and J 7 bases, leaving 20 bases between the germline ends. From germline, CDR1 is SGHTA and CDR2 FQGNSA. CDR3 in amino acids: CASSPQGGGAAGYTF. The CDR3 coding sequence is TGTGCCAGCAGCCCCCAGGGCGGGGGGGCGGCTGGCTACACCTTC.

The V gene is TRBV7-9, the J gene TRBJ2-3, with D maybe TRBD1 (7 bases). V was cut by 4 bases and J by 6 bases, with 8 bases left in between. This CDR3 contains 12 residues. Germline CDR1 SEHNR, CDR2 FQNEAQ (reference sequence). CDR3 nucleotide sequence: TGTGCCAGCAGCTCAGGGGGGGATACGCAGTATTTT. Residues: CASSSGGDTQYF.

The chain employs TRBV27 and TRBJ2-5; 7 bases map to TRBD2. The J call may be incorrect, as the DNA end agrees better with TRBJ2-7. Germline CDR1 and CDR2: MNHEY and SMNVEV (reference sequence). The CDR3 consists of 14 residues. The CDR3 DNA sequence: TGTGCCAGCAGTTCCTTACTAGCGAACTACGAGCAGTACTTC. This sequence encodes CASSSLLANYEQYF.

The chain employs TRBV28 and TRBJ1-4; 12 positions agree with TRBD1. This CDR3 comprises 16 residues. Germline CDR1 reads MDHEN; CDR2 reads SYDVKM. V lost 6 bases to trimming and J lost 8 bases; unmatched junction nucleotides: 10. CDR3 residues: CASSHPGQGAQEKLFF. CDR3 coding DNA: TGTGCCAGCAGCCACCCGGGACAGGGGGCGCAGGAAAAACTGTTTTTT.

The gene calls are TRBV29-1 and TRBJ1-2, with 7 bases identical to TRBD1. CDR3 size: 12 residues. The germline V gene encodes CDR1 SQVTM and CDR2 ANQGSEA. V dropped 6 bases and J dropped 4; count of bases not matched to a gene: 5. DNA for the CDR3: TGCAGCGTCGAACAGGGGAGCTATGGCTACACCTTC. As protein: CSVEQGSYGYTF.

The chain employs TRBV19 and TRBJ2-3; 13 bases agree with TRBD2. This CDR3 region has 17 residues. Germline trimming cut 0 bases from V and 3 bases from J; bases unmatched to any gene: 3. From germline, CDR1 is LNHDA and CDR2 SQIVND (reference sequence). The CDR3: CASSIDRLAGGTDTQYF. The CDR3 nucleotides read TGTGCCAGTAGTATAGATCGACTAGCGGGGGGTACAGATACGCAGTATTTT.

The chain uses TRBV6-5 and TRBJ1-2; the match to TRBD1 covers 8 bases. Germline CDR1 reads MNHEY; CDR2 reads SVGAGI. The ends lost 5 bases at V and 6 bases at J; junction bases unmatched: 5. The CDR3 extends over 13 amino acids. The CDR3 region is CASSLSGGHGYTF. CDR3 nucleotides: TGTGCCAGCAGTCTTTCAGGGGGCCATGGCTACACCTTC.

The chain employs TRBV4-3 and TRBJ2-2, with 10 bases identical to TRBD1. The CDR3 covers 15 residues. Germline CDR1 reads LGHNA; CDR2 reads YSLEER. With V trimmed by 4 bases and J by 5 bases, 4 bases remained unmatched. The DNA for the CDR3 is TGCGCCAGCAGCCGGGACAGGGGCGGGACCGGGGAGCTGTTTTTT. It yields the protein CASSRDRGGTGELFF.

This chain uses TRBV6-5 with TRBJ2-1, with TRBD2 matching over 8 bases. This CDR3 comprises 14 residues. V lost 5 bases and J lost 3; bases outside the gene matches: 3. Germline CDR1 MNHEY, CDR2 SVGAGI. The DNA for the CDR3 is TGTGCCAGCAGTGCGGGGGGCCGCTACAATGAGCAGTTCTTC. It encodes CASSAGGRYNEQFF.

On this clone itself: Within the sample, other DNA sequences also encode this same CDR3. V usage is TRBV5-4 and J usage is TRBJ2-1; tentatively, D is TRBD1 (6 bases). Per germline, CDR1 SGHNT and CDR2 YYREEE (reference sequence). Deletions cut 1 base from V and 4 bases from J, with 12 bases between. The CDR3 has 15 amino acids. Here the CDR3 DNA reads TGTGCCAGCAGCTTGTCAGACAGGTCGTACAATGAGCAGTTCTTC. It codes for CASSLSDRSYNEQFF.

The V and J genes are TRBV5-1 and TRBJ2-7; TRBD1 agrees at 7 bases. J gave up 5 bases and V 4 bases, and 12 bases lay outside the gene matches. This CDR3 spans 15 amino acids. Per the germline V gene, CDR1 is SGHRS and CDR2 is YFSETQ. CDR3: CASSRLTGAIDEQYF. The CDR3 DNA reads TGCGCCAGCAGCCGACTTACAGGGGCTATAGACGAGCAGTACTTC.